This TCR beta chain was captured by sequencing in a study of early T cells in non-severe SARS-CoV-2 infection. TCRdb recomputed calls from the 5' RACE reads with MiXCR, one row per CDR3 protein. Of around 80,000 distinct CDR3 sequences in the sample, less than 15% were seen once. Trimming took off 7 bases at V and 4 bases at J, with 14 bases between the two ends. The germline V gene encodes CDR1 SNHLY and CDR2 FYNNEI. The CDR3 is made up of 14 amino acids. The chain carries TRBV2 and TRBJ1-5, with a tentative D call TRBD1 (6 bases). Material for sequencing was whole blood. The TCR was taken from an adult who was a healthcare worker with PCR-confirmed SARS-CoV-2 infection or an uninfected control (not recorded which). The CDR3 region has the DNA TGTGCCAGCAATGGCGGGGGGCCGAATCAGCCCCAGCATTTT. It yields the protein CASNGGGPNQPQHF.